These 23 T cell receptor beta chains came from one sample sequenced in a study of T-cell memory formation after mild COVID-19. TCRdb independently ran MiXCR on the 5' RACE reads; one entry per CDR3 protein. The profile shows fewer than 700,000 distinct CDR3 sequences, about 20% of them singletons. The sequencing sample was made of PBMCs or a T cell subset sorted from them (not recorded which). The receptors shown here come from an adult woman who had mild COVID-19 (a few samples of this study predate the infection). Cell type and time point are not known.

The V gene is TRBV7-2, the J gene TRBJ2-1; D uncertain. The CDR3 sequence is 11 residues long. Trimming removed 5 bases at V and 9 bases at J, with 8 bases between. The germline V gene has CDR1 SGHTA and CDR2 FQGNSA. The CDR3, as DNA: TGTGCCAGCAGCGCAAGGACTGAGCAGTTCTTC. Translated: CASSARTEQFF.

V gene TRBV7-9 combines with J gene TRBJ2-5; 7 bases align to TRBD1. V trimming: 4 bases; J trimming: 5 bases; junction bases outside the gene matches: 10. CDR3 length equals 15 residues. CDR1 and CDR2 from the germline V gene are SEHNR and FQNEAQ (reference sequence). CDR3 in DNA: TGTGCCAGCAGCTCTCCACGACAGGGTTCGGAGACCCAGTACTTC. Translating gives CASSSPRQGSETQYF.

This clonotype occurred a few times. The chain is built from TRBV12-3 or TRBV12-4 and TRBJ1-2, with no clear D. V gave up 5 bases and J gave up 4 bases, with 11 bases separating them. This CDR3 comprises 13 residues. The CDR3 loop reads CASSLAAFYGYTF. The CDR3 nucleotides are TGTGCCAGCAGTCTCGCGGCCTTCTATGGCTACACCTTC.

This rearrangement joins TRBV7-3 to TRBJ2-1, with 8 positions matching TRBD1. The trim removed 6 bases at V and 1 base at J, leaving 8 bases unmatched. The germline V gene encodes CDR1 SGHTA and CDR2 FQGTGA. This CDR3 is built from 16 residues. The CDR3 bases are TGTGCCAGCAGTAGACAGGGGACCCGTTCCTACAATGAGCAGTTCTTC. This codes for CASSRQGTRSYNEQFF. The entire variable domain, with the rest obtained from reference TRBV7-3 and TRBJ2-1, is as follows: GAGVSQTPSNKVTEKGKYVELRCDPISGHTALYWYRQSLGQGPEFLIYFQGTGAADDSGLPNDRFFAVRPEGSVSTLKIQRTERGDSAVYLCASSRQGTRSYNEQFFGPGTRLTVL.

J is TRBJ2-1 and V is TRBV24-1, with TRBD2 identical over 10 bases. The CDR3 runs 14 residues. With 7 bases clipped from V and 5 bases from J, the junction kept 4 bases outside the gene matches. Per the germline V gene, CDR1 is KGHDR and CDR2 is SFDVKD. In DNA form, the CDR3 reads TGTGCCACCAGACAAGGACTAGCGGACAATGAGCAGTTCTTC. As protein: CATRQGLADNEQFF.

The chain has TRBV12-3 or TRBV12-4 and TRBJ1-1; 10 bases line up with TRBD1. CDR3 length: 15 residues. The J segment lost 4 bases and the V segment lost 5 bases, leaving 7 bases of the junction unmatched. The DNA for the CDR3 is TGTGCCAGCAGTGGACTCGGGACAGGGGCCACTGAAGCTTTCTTT. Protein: CASSGLGTGATEAFF.

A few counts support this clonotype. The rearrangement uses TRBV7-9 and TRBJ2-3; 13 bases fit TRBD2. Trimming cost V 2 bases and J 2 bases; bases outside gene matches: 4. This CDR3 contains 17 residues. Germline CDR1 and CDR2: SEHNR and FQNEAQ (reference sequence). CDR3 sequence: CASSLQGLAGPTDTQYF. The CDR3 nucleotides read TGTGCCAGCAGCTTACAGGGACTAGCGGGACCCACAGATACGCAGTATTTT.

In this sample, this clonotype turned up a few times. The CDR3 DNA follows: TGTGCCAGCAGCTTTGTTGGAGGCGGGAACAATGAGCAGTTCTTC. Protein product: CASSFVGGGNNEQFF. The chain recombines TRBV7-2 with TRBJ2-1, with TRBD2 as a possible D gene (6 bases). Trimming left V 3 bases short and J 5 bases short, with 14 bases between. The CDR3 covers 15 residues. Per the germline V gene, CDR1 is SGHTA and CDR2 is FQGNSA. Supplemented by reference TRBV7-2 and TRBJ2-1, the full variable domain reads GAGVSQSPSNKVTEKGKDVELRCDPISGHTALYWYRQSLGQGLEFLIYFQGNSAPDKSGLPSDRFSAERTGGSVSTLTIQRTQQEDSAVYLCASSFVGGGNNEQFFGPGTRLTVL.

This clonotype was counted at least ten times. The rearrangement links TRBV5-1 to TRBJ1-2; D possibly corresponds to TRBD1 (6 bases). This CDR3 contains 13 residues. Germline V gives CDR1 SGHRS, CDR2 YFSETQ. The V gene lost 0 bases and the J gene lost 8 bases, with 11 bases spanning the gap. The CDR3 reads CASSLEGGRGYTF. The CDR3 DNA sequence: TGCGCCAGCAGCTTGGAGGGGGGTAGAGGCTACACCTTC.

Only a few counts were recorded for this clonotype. The CDR3 is CASSYSGGLGYEQYF. The CDR3 DNA is TGTGCCAGCAGTTACTCTGGGGGGCTCGGCTACGAGCAGTACTTC. The rearrangement joins TRBV6-2 or TRBV6-3 to TRBJ2-7; tentatively, D is TRBD1 or TRBD2 (6 bases each). CDR1 is MNHEY and CDR2 is SVGEGT in the germline V gene. V was pared by 0 bases and J by 3 bases, with 12 bases between. The CDR3 has 15 amino acids.

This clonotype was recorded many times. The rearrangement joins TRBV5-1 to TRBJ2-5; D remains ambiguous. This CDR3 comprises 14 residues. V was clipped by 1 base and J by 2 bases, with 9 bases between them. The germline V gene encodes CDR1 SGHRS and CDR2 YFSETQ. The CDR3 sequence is CASSLYPLQETQYF. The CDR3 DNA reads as TGCGCCAGCAGCTTGTATCCCTTGCAAGAGACCCAGTACTTC.

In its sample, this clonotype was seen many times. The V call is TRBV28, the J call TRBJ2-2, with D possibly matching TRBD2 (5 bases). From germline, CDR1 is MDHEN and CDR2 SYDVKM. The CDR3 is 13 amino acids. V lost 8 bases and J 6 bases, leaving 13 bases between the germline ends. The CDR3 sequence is CASSRAGAGELFF. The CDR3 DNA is TGTGCCAGCTCACGTGCCGGGGCCGGGGAGCTGTTTTTT.

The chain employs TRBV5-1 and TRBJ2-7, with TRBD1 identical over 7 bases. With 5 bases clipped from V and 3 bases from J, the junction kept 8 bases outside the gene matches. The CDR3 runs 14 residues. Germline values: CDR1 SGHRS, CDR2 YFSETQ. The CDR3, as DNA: TGCGCCAGCAGAATGGAAGGGGGCAACTACGAGCAGTACTTC. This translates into CASRMEGGNYEQYF.

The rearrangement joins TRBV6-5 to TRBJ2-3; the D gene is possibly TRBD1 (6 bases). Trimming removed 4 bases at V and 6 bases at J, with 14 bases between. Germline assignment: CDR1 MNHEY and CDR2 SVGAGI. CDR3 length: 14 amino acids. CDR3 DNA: TGTGCCAGCAGTTTTAGAGACAGGTCGGATACGCAGTATTTT. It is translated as CASSFRDRSDTQYF.

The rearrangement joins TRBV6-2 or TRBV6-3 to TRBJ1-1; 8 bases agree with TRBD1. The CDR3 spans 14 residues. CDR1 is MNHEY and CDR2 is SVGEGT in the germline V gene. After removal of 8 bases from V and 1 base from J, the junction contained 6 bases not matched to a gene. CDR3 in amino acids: CASSETGANTEAFF. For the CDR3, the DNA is TGTGCCAGCTCTGAGACAGGGGCGAACACTGAAGCTTTCTTT.

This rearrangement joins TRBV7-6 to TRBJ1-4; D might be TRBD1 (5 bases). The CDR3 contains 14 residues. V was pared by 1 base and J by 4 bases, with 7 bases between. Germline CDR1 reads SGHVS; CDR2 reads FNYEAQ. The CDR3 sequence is CASSLGGDNEKLFF. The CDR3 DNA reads TGTGCCAGCAGCTTAGGAGGGGATAATGAAAAACTGTTTTTT.

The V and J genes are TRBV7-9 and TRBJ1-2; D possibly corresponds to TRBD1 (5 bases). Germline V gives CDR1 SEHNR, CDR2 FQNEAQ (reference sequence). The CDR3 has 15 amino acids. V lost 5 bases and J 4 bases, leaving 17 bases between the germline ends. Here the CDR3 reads CASSTGLTKGYGYTF. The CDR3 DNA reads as TGTGCCAGCAGCACGGGACTCACTAAGGGCTATGGCTACACCTTC.

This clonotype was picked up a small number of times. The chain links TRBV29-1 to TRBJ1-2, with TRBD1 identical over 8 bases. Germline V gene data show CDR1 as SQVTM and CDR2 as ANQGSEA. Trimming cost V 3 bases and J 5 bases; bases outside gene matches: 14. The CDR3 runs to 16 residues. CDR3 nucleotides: TGCAGCGTTGAGCCACCCGGACAGGGTGTTTGGTATGGCTACACCTTC. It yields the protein CSVEPPGQGVWYGYTF.

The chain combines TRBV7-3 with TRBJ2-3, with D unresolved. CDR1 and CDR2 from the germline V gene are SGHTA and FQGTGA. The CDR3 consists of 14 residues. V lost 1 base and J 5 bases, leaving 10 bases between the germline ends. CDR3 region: CASSLSGNGDTQYF. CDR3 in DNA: TGTGCCAGCAGCTTAAGTGGGAACGGAGATACGCAGTATTTT.

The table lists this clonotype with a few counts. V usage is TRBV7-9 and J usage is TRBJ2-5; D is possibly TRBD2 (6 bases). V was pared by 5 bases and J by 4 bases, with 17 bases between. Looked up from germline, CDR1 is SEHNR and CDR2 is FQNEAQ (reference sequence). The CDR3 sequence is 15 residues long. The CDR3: CASSPGTLRVETQYF. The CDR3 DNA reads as TGTGCCAGCAGCCCGGGGACTTTGAGGGTAGAGACCCAGTACTTC.

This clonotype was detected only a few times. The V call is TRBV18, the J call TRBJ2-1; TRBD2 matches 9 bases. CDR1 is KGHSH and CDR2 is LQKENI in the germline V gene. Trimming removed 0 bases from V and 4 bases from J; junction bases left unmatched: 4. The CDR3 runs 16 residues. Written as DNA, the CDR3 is TGTGCCAGCTCACCACCTAGGACTAGCGAGTACAATGAGCAGTTCTTC. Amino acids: CASSPPRTSEYNEQFF.

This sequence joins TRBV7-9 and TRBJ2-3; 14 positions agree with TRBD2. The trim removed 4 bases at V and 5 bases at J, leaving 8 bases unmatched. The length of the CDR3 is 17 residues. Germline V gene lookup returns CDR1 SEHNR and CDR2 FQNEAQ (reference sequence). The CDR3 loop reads CASSSGLAGAGKDTQYF. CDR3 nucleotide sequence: TGTGCCAGCAGCTCGGGACTAGCGGGAGCTGGTAAAGATACGCAGTATTTT. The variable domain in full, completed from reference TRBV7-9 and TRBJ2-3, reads DTGVSQNPRHKITKRGQNVTFRCDPISEHNRLYWYRQTLGQGPEFLTYFQNEAQLEKSRLLSDRFSAERPKGSFSTLEIQRTEQGDSAMYLCASSSGLAGAGKDTQYFGPGTRLTVL.

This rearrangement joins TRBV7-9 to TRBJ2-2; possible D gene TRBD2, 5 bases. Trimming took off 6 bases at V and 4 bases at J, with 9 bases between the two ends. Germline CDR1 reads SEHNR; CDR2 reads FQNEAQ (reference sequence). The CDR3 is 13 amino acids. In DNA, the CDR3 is TGTGCCAGCAGTTCGGACTTCACCGGGGAGCTGTTTTTT. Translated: CASSSDFTGELFF.